This TCR beta chain comes out of a study of OX40 agonist ivuxolimab in advanced cancers. Study observations and caveats: Clonal expansion by week 6 occurred in CD4+ and CD8+ blood T cells (at 0.1 to 3.0 mg/kg). Partial responders treated at 0.1-3.0 mg/kg exhibited clonal expansion among the lowest measured. Several nonresponders also turned out to have low normalized T-cell clonal expansion.

Details on this clone: Its antigen is currently unknown.

The assay was immunoSEQ multiplex PCR, and TCRdb's table has in-frame clones only and misses some. The data show tens of thousands of clones, 79% seen once. V lost 8 bases, J lost 0 bases, and 3 bases stayed unmatched. Germline CDR1 reads SGHVS; CDR2 reads FQNEAQ. The CDR3 extends over 13 amino acids. The TCR sequence derives from an adult with an advanced solid tumor such as melanoma, head and neck, liver or kidney cancer. This chain connects TRBV7-8 to TRBJ1-1; the match to TRBD1 covers 7 bases. Material: CD4+ or CD8+ T cells sorted from blood, obtained in a trial of the OX40 agonist ivuxolimab. The CDR3 bases are TGTGCCAGCCTACAGGGGTTGAACACTGAAGCTTTCTTT. It codes for CASLQGLNTEAFF. Full variable domain (remainder filled in from reference TRBV7-8 and TRBJ1-1): GAGVSQSPRYKVAKRGQDVALRCDPISGHVSLFWYQQALGQGPEFLTYFQNEAQLDKSGLPSDRFFAERPEGSVSTLKIQRTQQEDSAVYLCASLQGLNTEAFFGQGTRLTVV.